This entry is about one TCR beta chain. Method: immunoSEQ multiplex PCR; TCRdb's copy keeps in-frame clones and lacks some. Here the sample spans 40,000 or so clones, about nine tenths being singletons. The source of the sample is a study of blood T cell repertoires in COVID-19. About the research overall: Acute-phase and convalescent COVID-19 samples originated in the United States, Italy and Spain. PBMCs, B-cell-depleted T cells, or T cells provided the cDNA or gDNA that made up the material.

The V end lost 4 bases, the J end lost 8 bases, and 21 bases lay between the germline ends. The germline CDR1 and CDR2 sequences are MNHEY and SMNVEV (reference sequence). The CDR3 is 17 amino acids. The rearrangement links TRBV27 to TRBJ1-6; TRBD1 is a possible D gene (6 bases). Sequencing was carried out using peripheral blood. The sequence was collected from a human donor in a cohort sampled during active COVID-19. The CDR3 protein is CASSSPLKQGLDSPLHF. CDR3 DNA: TGTGCCAGCAGTTCTCCACTAAAACAGGGATTGGATTCACCCCTCCACTTT.